This TCR beta chain was captured by sequencing in a study of cytomegalovirus exposure and HLA in healthy donors. Study summary: About 79% of 300 to 450 genotyped donors fell in the Caucasian-associated ancestry cluster.

PCR primers comprised 60 Vbeta and 13 Jbeta primers. Profiling relied on immunoSEQ multiplex PCR, and the TCRdb table lists in-frame clones only, not all of them. The data contain about 170,000 clones, about 62% of them singletons. After removal of 3 bases from V and 7 bases from J, the junction contained 6 bases not matched to a gene. This CDR3 region has 15 residues. Germline lookup yields CDR1 GTSNPN and CDR2 SVGIG (reference sequence). This clone has only a few counts. Specimen: PBMCs. The sequence derives from a man aged 35 to 55 in good health and CMV-seronegative. V is TRBV30 and J is TRBJ2-1, with 13 positions matching TRBD2. CDR3 sequence reads: CAWRPTSGGANEQFF. The DNA of the CDR3 is TGTGCCTGGAGACCTACTAGCGGGGGGGCTAATGAGCAGTTCTTC.